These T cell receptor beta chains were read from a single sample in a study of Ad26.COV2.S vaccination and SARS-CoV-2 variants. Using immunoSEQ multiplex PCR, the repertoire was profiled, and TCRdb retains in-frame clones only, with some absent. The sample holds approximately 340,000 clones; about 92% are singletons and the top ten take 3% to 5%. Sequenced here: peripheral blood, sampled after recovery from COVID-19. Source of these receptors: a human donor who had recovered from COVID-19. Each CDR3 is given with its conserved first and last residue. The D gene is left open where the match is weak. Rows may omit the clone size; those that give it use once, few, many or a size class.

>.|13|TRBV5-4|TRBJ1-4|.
TGTGCCAGCAGCGAGTCGGGGGTTGAAAAACTGTTTTTT
CASSESGVEKLFF
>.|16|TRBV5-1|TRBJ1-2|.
TGCGCCAGCAGCTTGGCCCCGGGTGTCGCTGACTATGGCTACACCTTC
CASSLAPGVADYGYTF
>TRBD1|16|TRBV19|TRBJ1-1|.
TGTGCCAGTAGCACCGGGACAGGTGGGATGAACACTGAAGCTTTCTTT
CASSTGTGGMNTEAFF
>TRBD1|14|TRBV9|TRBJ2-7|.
TGTGCCAGCAGCCCCAGGGACAGCTCCTACGAGCAGTACTTC
CASSPRDSSYEQYF
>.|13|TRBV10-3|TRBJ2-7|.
TGTGCCATCAAACCCGGGCCGCGAGGTGAGCAGTACTTC
CAIKPGPRGEQYF
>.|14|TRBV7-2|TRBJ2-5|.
TGTGCCAGCAGCTTAGCCAGAAACCAAGAGACCCAGTACTTC
CASSLARNQETQYF
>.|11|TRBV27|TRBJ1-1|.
TGTGCCAGCAGGGGGGGGACTGAAGCTTTCTTT
CASRGGTEAFF
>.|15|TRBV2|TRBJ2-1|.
TGTGCCAGCTCGAGGGGGACGGGGGGCTACAATGAGCAGTTCTTC
CASSRGTGGYNEQFF
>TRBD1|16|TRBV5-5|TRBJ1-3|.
TGTGCCAGCACCAAAGACGACAGGGGTCTAGGAAACACCATATATTTT
CASTKDDRGLGNTIYF
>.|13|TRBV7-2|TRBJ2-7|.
TGTGCCAGCAGTCGGACGAACGCCTACGAGCAGTACTTC
CASSRTNAYEQYF
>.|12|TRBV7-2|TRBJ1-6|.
TGTGCCAGCAGCTTAGGGTCCGGCACCCTCCACTTT
CASSLGSGTLHF
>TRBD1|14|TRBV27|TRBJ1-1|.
TGTGCCAGCAGCCGGACAGGGGTGAACACTGAAGCTTTCTTT
CASSRTGVNTEAFF
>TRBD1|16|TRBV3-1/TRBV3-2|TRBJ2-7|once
TGTGCCAGCAGCCAAGGTCCCGGGACAGGGGGCAACGAGCAGTACTTC
CASSQGPGTGGNEQYF
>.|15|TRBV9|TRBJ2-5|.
TGTGCCAGCAGCGTAGAGGCTGGGGGGTGGGAGACCCAGTACTTC
CASSVEAGGWETQYF
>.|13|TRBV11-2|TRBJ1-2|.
TGTGCCAGCAGCTTATCACAAAACTATGGCTACACCTTC
CASSLSQNYGYTF
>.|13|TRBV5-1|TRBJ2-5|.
TGCGCCAGCAGCTTGGACGGGGAAGAGACCCAGTACTTC
CASSLDGEETQYF
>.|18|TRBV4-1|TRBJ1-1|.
TGCGCCAGCAGCCAAGTGATTCTAGTTAGGACCTTGAACACTGAAGCTTTCTTT
CASSQVILVRTLNTEAFF
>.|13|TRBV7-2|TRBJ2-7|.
TGTGCCAGCAGCTTACGAGCCAACTACGAGCAGTACTTC
CASSLRANYEQYF
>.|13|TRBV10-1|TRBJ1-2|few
TGCGCCAGCAGCCAGGGATTCCCCTATGGCTACACCTTC
CASSQGFPYGYTF
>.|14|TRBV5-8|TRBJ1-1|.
TGTGCCAGCAGCCAGGTCCTGCGGAGCACTGAAGCTTTCTTT
CASSQVLRSTEAFF
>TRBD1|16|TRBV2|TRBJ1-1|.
TGTGCCAGCAGGAACCTGACAGGGCCTTTGAACACTGAAGCTTTCTTT
CASRNLTGPLNTEAFF
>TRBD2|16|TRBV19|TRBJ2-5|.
TGTGCCAGTAGTAAACTAGCGGGGAAAAACCAAGAGACCCAGTACTTC
CASSKLAGKNQETQYF
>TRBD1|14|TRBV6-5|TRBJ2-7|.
TGTGCCAGCAGAACTCGGGACAGAGCCTACGAGCAGTACTTC
CASRTRDRAYEQYF
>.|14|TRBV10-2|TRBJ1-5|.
TGCGCCAGCAGGCTGGGACGGACCGATCAGCCCCAGCATTTT
CASRLGRTDQPQHF
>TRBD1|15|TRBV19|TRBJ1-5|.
TGTGCCAGTAGTATTCAGGGGGTGACAGGTCAGCCCCAGCATTTT
CASSIQGVTGQPQHF
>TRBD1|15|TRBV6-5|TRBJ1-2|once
TGTGCCAACAGGAATGGGACAGGGCCTGCCGACGGCTACACCTTC
CANRNGTGPADGYTF
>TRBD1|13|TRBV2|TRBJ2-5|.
TGTGCCAGCAAGACAGGGGGCCGAGAGACCCAGTACTTC
CASKTGGRETQYF
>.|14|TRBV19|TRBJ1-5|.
TGTGCCAGTAGTATCGGTCGTAGCAATCAGCCCCAGCATTTT
CASSIGRSNQPQHF
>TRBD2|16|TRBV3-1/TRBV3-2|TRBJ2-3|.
TGTGCCAGCAGCCTTTCCGGTAGCGGGGGCACAGATACGCAGTATTTT
CASSLSGSGGTDTQYF
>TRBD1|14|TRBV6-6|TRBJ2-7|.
TGTGCCAGCAGTTTAAGGGGGACAGAATACGAGCAGTACTTC
CASSLRGTEYEQYF
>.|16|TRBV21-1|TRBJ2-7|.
TGTGCCAGCACCCAAAGACGGGACTACGTTTCCTACGAGCAGTACTTC
CASTQRRDYVSYEQYF